Presented here are 5 T cell receptor beta chains from one specimen sequenced in a study of neurological immune-mediated disorders. TCRdb re-called the 5' RACE reads through MiXCR, storing one row per CDR3 protein. The sample consists of more than 30,000 distinct CDR3 sequences, about 7% of them appearing once. The sample consisted of CD4+ T cells from blood. All receptors come from a man aged 50 to 59 in good health.

The chain carries TRBV11-3 and TRBJ1-5; perhaps TRBD1 as D (5 bases). This CDR3 spans 14 amino acids. Germline V CDR1 and CDR2: SGHNT, YENEEA. The V gene lost 3 bases and the J gene lost 6 bases, with 12 bases spanning the gap. The CDR3 DNA reads as TGTGCCAGCAGCTTGGTGGGAAGGGGTCAGCCCCAGCATTTT. It is translated as CASSLVGRGQPQHF.

This clonotype has more than one count but fewer than ten. The chain employs TRBV9 and TRBJ2-1; D possibly uses TRBD1 or TRBD2 (5 bases each). The V and J ends lost 7 bases and 2 bases respectively, with 7 bases between them. The CDR3 extends over 12 amino acids. Germline V gene sequence: CDR1 SGDLS, CDR2 YYNGEE. CDR3 sequence reads: CASGGPYNEQFF. CDR3 in DNA: TGTGCCAGCGGGGGTCCCTACAATGAGCAGTTCTTC.

This clonotype was recorded at least ten times. The CDR3 DNA sequence: TGTGCCACCAGCAGAGATCGGGGGAGCTCCTATAATTCACCCCTCCACTTT. This codes for CATSRDRGSSYNSPLHF. V gene TRBV15 combines with J gene TRBJ1-6; a possible D gene is TRBD1 (5 bases). Germline lookup yields CDR1 LNHNV and CDR2 YYDKDF (reference sequence). With 0 bases removed from V and 0 bases from J, the gap between germline ends came to 9 bases. This CDR3 has 17 residues.

This clonotype was seen ten or more times. The chain employs TRBV5-1 and TRBJ1-5; unclear D gene. The CDR3 loop spans 13 amino acids. Trimming removed 4 bases from V and 4 bases from J, with 9 bases in between. From germline, CDR1 is SGHRS and CDR2 YFSETQ. CDR3 sequence reads: CASSHGPNQPQHF. CDR3 sequence (DNA): TGCGCCAGCAGCCACGGACCTAATCAGCCCCAGCATTTT.

This clonotype was picked up many times. The chain has TRBV20-1 and TRBJ1-2; TRBD1 matches 9 bases. Trimming at V came to 3 bases and at J to 10 bases, leaving 9 bases not matched to a gene. CDR3 length: 13 amino acids. Germline CDR1 reads DFQATT; CDR2 reads SNEGSKA (reference sequence). This CDR3 reads CSASRQGEIVYTF. CDR3 coding DNA: TGCAGTGCTAGCAGACAGGGGGAAATCGTCTACACCTTC.